This is a list of T cell receptor beta chains from one sample in a study of regulatory T cells in long-lasting Graves disease. TCRdb processed the multiplex PCR reads anew with MiXCR; each CDR3 protein has one entry. Of about 620,000 distinct CDR3 sequences listed, 16% were seen once; the top ten hold around 18%. This sample also belongs to another study, concerning T cells in Graves' hyperthyroidism and ophthalmopathy.

This specimen consisted of peripheral blood mononuclear cells (PBMCs), obtained at new diagnosis, from a patient treated with antithyroid drugs. Receptor source: a woman in her twenties or thirties with Graves disease. The CDR3 runs from the conserved cysteine through the conserved F or W. The D gene is left open where the match is weak. Clone sizes are given selectively: once, few, many, or a class where the clone is expanded.

D gene	V gene	clone size	J gene	CDR3 protein	CDR3 DNA
.	TRBV10-3	.	TRBJ1-3	CATGEPGNTIYF	TGTGCCACTGGCGAACCCGGAAACACCATATATTTT
TRBD2	TRBV6-2/TRBV6-3	few	TRBJ2-2	CASSSQLAGSGEPFF	TGTGCCAGCAGTTCCCAGCTAGCGGGGTCCGGGGAGCCGTTTTTT
.	TRBV6-5	few	TRBJ1-5	CASSYGRDDQPQHF	TGTGCCAGCAGTTATGGCAGGGACGATCAGCCCCAGCATTTT
.	TRBV7-9	.	TRBJ2-7	CASSLVTAEQYF	TGTGCCAGCAGCTTAGTGACAGCCGAGCAGTACTTC
TRBD2	TRBV12-3/TRBV12-4	few	TRBJ2-5	CASSDPGTSGKETQYF	TGTGCCAGCAGCGACCCCGGGACTAGCGGTAAAGAGACCCAGTACTTC
.	TRBV10-2	few	TRBJ2-7	CASSESVTYEQYF	TGCGCCAGCAGTGAGTCGGTGACCTACGAGCAGTACTTC
.	TRBV19	.	TRBJ1-4	CASSIHQDEKLFF	TGTGCCAGTAGTATTCACCAGGATGAAAAACTGTTTTTT
TRBD2	TRBV24-1	few	TRBJ2-1	CATSDPGLARNEQFF	TGTGCCACCAGTGATCCGGGACTAGCCCGGAATGAGCAGTTCTTC
TRBD1	TRBV28	many	TRBJ2-7	CASSVDRVGNEQYF	TGTGCCAGCAGTGTTGACAGGGTCGGGAACGAGCAGTACTTC
TRBD2	TRBV9	few	TRBJ2-7	CASSAPGSAGEPSEQYF	TGTGCCAGCAGCGCCCCTGGGTCGGCGGGAGAACCCTCCGAGCAGTACTTC
TRBD2	TRBV28	many	TRBJ2-7	CASRGGISYEQYF	TGTGCCAGCCGGGGAGGGATCTCCTACGAGCAGTACTTC
.	TRBV24-1	many	TRBJ2-7	CATSDFGGNNEQYF	TGTGCCACCAGTGATTTCGGCGGGAACAACGAGCAGTACTTC
.	TRBV20-1	many	TRBJ2-3	CSARSHQANTDTQYF	TGCAGTGCTAGATCTCATCAAGCAAACACAGATACGCAGTATTTT
.	TRBV29-1	many	TRBJ1-1	CSANHAEAFF	TGCAGCGCAAACCACGCTGAAGCTTTCTTT
.	TRBV4-1	few	TRBJ1-5	CASSPTLGLSVNQPQHF	TGCGCCAGCAGCCCTACTCTGGGCCTATCAGTAAATCAGCCCCAGCATTTT
TRBD2	TRBV20-1	.	TRBJ2-1	CSARDQSSGSYNEQFF	TGCAGTGCTAGAGATCAGTCTAGCGGCTCCTACAATGAGCAGTTCTTC
TRBD2	TRBV18	few	TRBJ2-3	CASSPQRETDTQYF	TGTGCCAGCTCACCACAGCGGGAAACAGATACGCAGTATTTT
TRBD1	TRBV28	few	TRBJ2-3	CASSLPATGAFVHTQYF	TGTGCCAGCAGTTTACCCGCGACAGGGGCTTTCGTTCATACGCAGTATTTT
.	TRBV20-1	many	TRBJ2-1	CSARGLTTGPLYNEQFF	TGCAGTGCTAGAGGGCTTACGACGGGGCCCCTTTACAATGAGCAGTTCTTC
.	TRBV18	few	TRBJ1-5	CASSGDSLSNQPQHF	TGTGCCAGCTCGGGGGATTCCCTTAGCAATCAGCCCCAGCATTTT
TRBD2	TRBV6-2/TRBV6-3	.	TRBJ2-7	CASRGLAYPYEQYF	TGTGCCAGCAGGGGACTAGCTTATCCCTACGAGCAGTACTTC
TRBD2	TRBV7-9	many	TRBJ2-7	CASSSGTSGTDEQYF	TGTGCCAGCAGCTCCGGGACTAGCGGGACCGACGAGCAGTACTTC
.	TRBV12-3/TRBV12-4	many	TRBJ2-5	CASSFWDGGAETQYF	TGTGCCAGCAGTTTTTGGGACGGGGGCGCAGAGACCCAGTACTTC
TRBD1	TRBV5-1	.	TRBJ2-7	CASSLAFTGTGSHEQYF	TGCGCCAGCAGCTTGGCCTTTACCGGGACAGGATCCCACGAGCAGTACTTC
.	TRBV19	.	TRBJ2-7	CASSIQISGYEQYF	TGTGCCAGTAGTATCCAGATAAGCGGATACGAGCAGTACTTC
TRBD2	TRBV2	many	TRBJ2-4	CASKISGRSVQYF	TGTGCCAGCAAAATTAGCGGGAGGAGCGTTCAGTACTTC
.	TRBV3-1	.	TRBJ1-3	CASSQELLSGNTIYF	TGTGCCAGCAGCCAAGAGCTGCTCTCTGGAAACACCATATATTTT
.	TRBV9	.	TRBJ2-2	CASSVGLGAGSRELFF	TGTGCCAGCAGCGTAGGTTTGGGAGCAGGGAGTAGGGAGCTGTTTTTT
.	TRBV2	many	TRBJ2-1	CASSDLGEQFF	TGTGCCAGCAGTGATTTGGGTGAGCAGTTCTTC
TRBD1	TRBV19	few	TRBJ2-3	CATRQGLDTDTQYF	TGTGCCACCCGACAGGGTCTTGACACAGATACGCAGTATTTT
.	TRBV19	.	TRBJ2-7	CASTMDPTIPEQYF	TGTGCCAGTACCATGGACCCAACGATCCCCGAGCAGTACTTC
.	TRBV20-1	.	TRBJ1-2	CSARGHYGYTF	TGCAGTGCTAGGGGACACTATGGCTACACCTTC
.	TRBV20-1	.	TRBJ1-3	CSASDSIGGNTIYF	TGCAGTGCCTCAGACTCGATAGGGGGAAACACCATATATTTT
TRBD1	TRBV7-3	many	TRBJ1-2	CASSVQGNYGYTF	TGTGCCAGCAGCGTACAGGGGAACTATGGCTACACCTTC
TRBD2	TRBV10-3	.	TRBJ2-1	CAISDGGRWGRDEQFF	TGTGCCATCAGTGATGGCGGGAGATGGGGTCGGGATGAGCAGTTCTTC
TRBD2	TRBV28	.	TRBJ2-4	CASSLPGGGTDIQYF	TGTGCCAGCAGTCTCCCCGGGGGGGGAACGGACATTCAGTACTTC
TRBD1	TRBV9	.	TRBJ2-7	CASSVAPGTGSYEQYF	TGTGCCAGCAGCGTGGCCCCCGGGACAGGTTCCTACGAGCAGTACTTC
.	TRBV6-1	few	TRBJ2-3	CASRWSLLTDTQYF	TGTGCCAGCAGGTGGTCTCTACTCACAGATACGCAGTATTTT
.	TRBV28	many	TRBJ1-4	CASSLISEKLFF	TGTGCCAGCAGTTTAATATCGGAAAAACTGTTTTTT
.	TRBV30	few	TRBJ2-7	CAWRAGQSSYEQYF	TGTGCCTGGAGGGCCGGGCAGAGCTCCTACGAGCAGTACTTC
TRBD2	TRBV28	many	TRBJ2-5	CASSPRTSGIGTQYF	TGTGCCAGCAGCCCAAGGACTAGCGGTATTGGGACCCAGTACTTC
.	TRBV5-1	many	TRBJ2-1	CASSLLDSNNEQFF	TGCGCCAGCAGCTTGTTGGACTCAAACAATGAGCAGTTCTTC
.	TRBV6-1	many	TRBJ1-1	CASRTRGNTEAFF	TGTGCCAGCAGGACCAGAGGGAACACTGAAGCTTTCTTT
.	TRBV7-9	many	TRBJ2-7	CASSPIPYEQYF	TGTGCCAGCAGTCCAATTCCCTACGAGCAGTACTTC
TRBD2	TRBV28	few	TRBJ2-3	CASKKVRLAGADTQYF	TGTGCCAGCAAAAAGGTCCGGCTAGCGGGAGCAGATACGCAGTATTTT
.	TRBV10-3	few	TRBJ1-4	CAISDTRSEKLFF	TGTGCCATCAGTGATACCCGAAGTGAAAAACTGTTTTTT
.	TRBV28	.	TRBJ1-5	CASSATLKGHNQPQHF	TGTGCCAGCAGTGCAACCTTGAAAGGCCATAATCAGCCCCAGCATTTT
TRBD2	TRBV27	many	TRBJ2-1	CASSPLAGVYEQFF	TGTGCCAGCAGTCCATTAGCGGGAGTCTATGAGCAGTTCTTC
.	TRBV6-1	many	TRBJ2-5	CASTQVPGVATQYF	TGTGCCAGCACCCAGGTCCCGGGTGTGGCGACCCAGTACTTC
TRBD1	TRBV5-1	few	TRBJ2-5	CASSLAQGGSQETQYF	TGCGCCAGCAGCTTGGCCCAAGGGGGCTCCCAAGAGACCCAGTACTTC
TRBD2	TRBV27	.	TRBJ2-7	CASSLVRREREPAYEQYF	TGTGCCAGCAGTTTGGTGCGGAGGGAGCGGGAGCCCGCCTACGAGCAGTACTTC